Below are 26 T cell receptor beta chains sequenced from a single sample in a study of cytomegalovirus exposure and HLA in healthy donors. Primers for the PCR totalled 60 Vbeta and 13 Jbeta. Clones were sequenced by immunoSEQ multiplex PCR, and TCRdb holds only the in-frame ones, with some missing. The sample shows 100,000 or so clones, around 75% of them seen only once. Material for sequencing was PBMCs. The receptors originated from a man younger than 45 in good health and CMV-seronegative.

The gene calls are TRBV30 and TRBJ1-2; perhaps TRBD1 as D (5 bases). Trimming left V 4 bases short and J 8 bases short, with 11 bases between. Germline V lookup: CDR1 GTSNPN, CDR2 SVGIG (reference sequence). The CDR3 covers 11 residues. CDR3 bases: TGTGCCTGGACCAGGGTTCACGGCTACACCTTC. The encoded protein is CAWTRVHGYTF.

This clone was picked up a small number of times. The gene calls are TRBV5-1 and TRBJ1-2; 8 bases line up with TRBD1. J gave up 4 bases and V 4 bases, and 9 bases lay outside the gene matches. The CDR3 consists of 15 residues. In germline, CDR1 is SGHRS, CDR2 YFSETQ. This chain's CDR3 is CASSQSGTGSYGYTF. The CDR3 nucleotides are TGCGCCAGCAGCCAGTCCGGGACAGGCTCCTATGGCTACACCTTC.

The chain couples TRBV5-1 to TRBJ2-3, with D tentatively TRBD1 (6 bases). Germline CDR1 is SGHRS and CDR2 is YFSETQ. This CDR3 contains 15 residues. Trimming left V 4 bases short and J 0 bases short, with 12 bases between. The CDR3 sequence: CASSIGGISTDTQYF. The CDR3 DNA is TGCGCCAGCAGCATAGGGGGTATAAGCACAGATACGCAGTATTTT.

This clone was counted a single time. V gene TRBV19 combines with J gene TRBJ1-1; maybe TRBD1 (5 bases). Germline V gene data show CDR1 as LNHDA and CDR2 as SQIVND (reference sequence). The V end lost 5 bases, the J end lost 1 base, and 14 bases lay between the germline ends. The length of the CDR3 is 15 residues. The CDR3 loop is CASSPLRGSNTEAFF. The CDR3 DNA reads as TGTGCCAGTAGTCCCCTCCGGGGGTCGAACACTGAAGCTTTCTTT. Based on the CDR3 plus reference TRBV19 and TRBJ1-1, the full variable domain is DGGITQSPKYLFRKEGQNVTLSCEQNLNHDAMYWYRQDPGQGLRLIYYSQIVNDFQKGDIAEGYSVSREKKESFPLTVTSAQKNPTAFYLCASSPLRGSNTEAFFGQGTRLTVV.

The chain combines TRBV5-1 with TRBJ2-2; the match to TRBD2 covers 13 bases. The CDR3 loop spans 17 amino acids. V trimming: 4 bases; J trimming: 3 bases; junction bases outside the gene matches: 6. The germline CDR1 and CDR2 sequences are SGHRS and YFSETQ. The CDR3 region has the DNA TGCGCCAGCAGCGGGGGGACTAGCGGGAAGGACACCGGGGAGCTGTTTTTT. Translated: CASSGGTSGKDTGELFF.

Notes on this clone: A junction boundary mismatches the germline segment, possibly from a read error. The rearrangement joins TRBV28 to TRBJ2-1; TRBD2 aligns across 7 bases. Germline V gene data show CDR1 as MDHEN and CDR2 as SYDVKM. This CDR3 has 12 residues. The CDR3 DNA follows: TGTGCCAGCAGCTTCCTCCGGGACTACCTGCTCTTC. Translating it yields CASSFLRDYLLF.

V and J are TRBV14 and TRBJ2-1; D uncertain. Germline-derived CDR1 and CDR2 are SGHDN and FVKESK. V was trimmed by 3 bases and J by 4 bases, leaving 19 bases between them. The CDR3 extends over 17 amino acids. CDR3 bases: TGTGCCAGCAGCCACTCGGCAGTCGCGATAGCTTACAATGAGCAGTTCTTC. Residues: CASSHSAVAIAYNEQFF. Full variable domain (outside the CDR3, taken from reference TRBV14 and TRBJ2-1): EAGVTQFPSHSVIEKGQTVTLRCDPISGHDNLYWYRRVMGKEIKFLLHFVKESKQDESGMPNNRFLAERTGGTYSTLKVQPAELEDSGVYFCASSHSAVAIAYNEQFFGPGTRLTVL.

V and J are TRBV21-1 and TRBJ1-1; the D call in the table, TRBD1, was not verified against the DNA. TRBV21-1 is a recognized pseudogene. The CDR3 covers 20 residues. For the CDR3, the DNA is TGTGCCAGCAGCAAAGCGTCCCGGGACAGGGACTGGGGAGAGAACACTGAAGCTTTCTTT. This codes for CASSKASRDRDWGENTEAFF.

The V call is TRBV5-4, the J call TRBJ1-1; 7 bases fit TRBD1. The CDR3 contains 15 residues. The germline gives CDR1 SGHNT, CDR2 YYREEE (reference sequence). J lost 4 bases, V lost 4 bases, and 10 bases had no gene match. The CDR3 protein is CASSITGQMGTEAFF. The DNA of the CDR3 is TGTGCCAGCAGCATTACGGGACAGATGGGCACTGAAGCTTTCTTT.

As concerns this clone: The junction and the germline gene differ at one end; a read error may be behind it. The chain has TRBV7-9 and TRBJ2-7, with D possibly being TRBD1 or TRBD2 (7 bases each). Germline CDR1 and CDR2: SEHNR and FQNEAQ (reference sequence). This CDR3 has 15 residues. CDR3 sequence: CSSREGTESSYEQYF. CDR3 nucleotide sequence: TGTTCCAGCAGGGAGGGGACAGAGAGCTCCTACGAGCAGTACTTC.

V gene TRBV4-1 combines with J gene TRBJ2-3; TRBD1 agrees at 9 bases. CDR3 size: 15 residues. V lost 3 bases and J lost 3; bases outside the gene matches: 4. The germline V gene encodes CDR1 MGHRA and CDR2 YSYEKL. Here the CDR3 DNA reads TGCGCCAGCAGCCAGACAGGGGGGAGGACAGATACGCAGTATTTT. Translation gives CASSQTGGRTDTQYF.

This sequence joins TRBV6-5 and TRBJ2-2; D possibly corresponds to TRBD1 (5 bases). This CDR3 region has 15 residues. V dropped 3 bases and J dropped 1 base, with 9 bases sitting between them. The germline gives CDR1 MNHEY, CDR2 SVGAGI. Here the CDR3 DNA reads TGTGCCAGCAGTTATCGGCAGGGGAACACCGGGGAGCTGTTTTTT. This sequence encodes CASSYRQGNTGELFF.

V is TRBV7-2 and J is TRBJ1-2; possibly TRBD1 for D (6 bases). Germline V gene sequence: CDR1 SGHTA, CDR2 FQGNSA. The V end lost 4 bases, the J end lost 6 bases, and 18 bases lay between the germline ends. This CDR3 is 15 amino acids long. The CDR3 protein is CASSSLQGVVHGYTF. The CDR3, as DNA: TGTGCCAGCAGCTCACTACAGGGAGTGGTTCATGGCTACACCTTC.

The V call is TRBV5-1, the J call TRBJ2-5; a possible D gene is TRBD2 (6 bases). This CDR3 has 15 amino acids. V was clipped by 1 base and J by 5 bases, with 15 bases between them. Germline CDR1 is SGHRS and CDR2 is YFSETQ. The CDR3 DNA sequence: TGCGCCAGCAGCTTGTCCGCGGGATTTGGTGAGACCCAGTACTTC. It is translated as CASSLSAGFGETQYF. The full variable domain, with the rest looked up from reference TRBV5-1 and TRBJ2-5, is KAGVTQTPRYLIKTRGQQVTLSCSPISGHRSVSWYQQTPGQGLQFLFEYFSETQRNKGNFPGRFSGRQFSNSRSEMNVSTLELGDSALYLCASSLSAGFGETQYFGPGTRLLVL.

V and J are TRBV6-5 and TRBJ2-5; 12 bases fit TRBD1. V lost 4 bases and J lost 2; bases outside the gene matches: 5. The germline gives CDR1 MNHEY, CDR2 SVGAGI. This CDR3 has 16 amino acids. CDR3 loop: CASSWGTGGLQETQYF. The DNA of the CDR3 is TGTGCCAGCAGTTGGGGGACAGGGGGCCTTCAAGAGACCCAGTACTTC.

This chain's CDR3 is CAWSILAGGPKTQYF. The CDR3 DNA sequence: TGTGCCTGGAGTATACTAGCGGGGGGGCCGAAGACCCAGTACTTC. This chain uses TRBV30 with TRBJ2-5, with 13 bases fitting TRBD2. The CDR3 consists of 15 residues. J lost 6 bases, V lost 2 bases, and 6 bases had no gene match. Germline-derived CDR1 and CDR2 are GTSNPN and SVGIG (reference sequence).

This clone was seen only a few times. This rearrangement joins TRBV7-2 to TRBJ2-7; 8 bases line up with TRBD2. Germline CDR1 SGHTA, CDR2 FQGNSA. The junction had 6 bases not matched to a gene; V was cut back by 4 bases and J by 7 bases. There are 13 residues in the CDR3. The CDR3 sequence is CASSSGGGGEQYF. In nucleotides, the CDR3 is TGTGCCAGCAGCTCCGGGGGGGGTGGGGAGCAGTACTTC.

This chain links TRBV6-1 with TRBJ1-2; 8 bases fit TRBD1. Trimming removed 1 base from V and 4 bases from J; junction bases left unmatched: 5. The germline V gene has CDR1 MNHNS and CDR2 SASEGT. This CDR3 has 15 residues. The CDR3 protein is CASSEGGTGPYGYTF. As DNA, the CDR3 is TGTGCCAGCAGTGAAGGGGGGACAGGCCCCTATGGCTACACCTTC.

The rearrangement joins TRBV4-3 to TRBJ2-3; 10 bases map to TRBD2. Looked up from germline, CDR1 is LGHNA and CDR2 is YSLEER. The CDR3 consists of 16 residues. Trimming cost V 4 bases and J 3 bases; bases outside gene matches: 7. The CDR3 loop is CASSLTASGGTDTQYF. The CDR3 DNA reads as TGCGCCAGCAGCCTTACAGCTAGCGGGGGAACAGATACGCAGTATTTT.

The chain has TRBV7-2 and TRBJ1-1; TRBD1 matches at 9 bases. Germline CDR1 and CDR2: SGHTA and FQGNSA. CDR3 length: 15 amino acids. With V trimmed by 5 bases and J by 11 bases, 15 bases remained unmatched. Here the CDR3 reads CASSARQGVKGDAFF. The DNA of the CDR3 is TGTGCCAGCAGCGCAAGACAGGGGGTAAAGGGTGACGCTTTCTTT. Looking up the rest from reference TRBV7-2 and TRBJ1-1 gives the full variable domain: GAGVSQSPSNKVTEKGKDVELRCDPISGHTALYWYRQSLGQGLEFLIYFQGNSAPDKSGLPSDRFSAERTGGSVSTLTIQRTQQEDSAVYLCASSARQGVKGDAFFGQGTRLTVV.

This clone appeared once. V gene TRBV6-5 combines with J gene TRBJ2-1, with D tentatively TRBD1 (6 bases). Germline CDR1 reads MNHEY; CDR2 reads SVGAGI. The CDR3 runs to 15 residues. V lost 6 bases and J lost 0, with 12 bases in between. In DNA form, the CDR3 reads TGTGCCAGCAGCCGGGACACTCACTCCTACAATGAGCAGTTCTTC. Amino acid sequence: CASSRDTHSYNEQFF.

The rearrangement joins TRBV5-1 to TRBJ1-2; TRBD1 is a possible D gene (6 bases). This CDR3 is 14 amino acids long. Germline values: CDR1 SGHRS, CDR2 YFSETQ. The V end lost 4 bases, the J end lost 8 bases, and 18 bases lay between the germline ends. CDR3 region: CASSVLQGLEGYTF. The CDR3, as DNA: TGCGCCAGCAGCGTTTTACAGGGTTTGGAGGGCTACACCTTC. Full variable domain (missing parts from reference TRBV5-1 and TRBJ1-2): KAGVTQTPRYLIKTRGQQVTLSCSPISGHRSVSWYQQTPGQGLQFLFEYFSETQRNKGNFPGRFSGRQFSNSRSEMNVSTLELGDSALYLCASSVLQGLEGYTFGSGTRLTVV.

The chain combines TRBV5-6 with TRBJ2-5; maybe TRBD1 (6 bases). The CDR3 extends over 14 amino acids. CDR1 is SGHDT, CDR2 YYEEEE, per germline. V lost 4 bases to trimming and J lost 1 base, with 11 bases between them. As DNA, the CDR3 is TGTGCCAGCAGCGTACAGGGATCCCAAGAGACCCAGTACTTC. Amino acids: CASSVQGSQETQYF.

This chain links TRBV19 with TRBJ2-3; D gene ambiguous. Looked up from germline, CDR1 is LNHDA and CDR2 is SQIVND (reference sequence). V was pared by 7 bases and J by 3 bases, with 14 bases between. The CDR3 is made up of 14 amino acids. In DNA, the CDR3 is TGTGCCAGTAAAGAGATTGAGTGGACAGATACGCAGTATTTT. It encodes CASKEIEWTDTQYF. Combining the CDR3 with reference TRBV19 and TRBJ2-3 gives the whole variable domain DGGITQSPKYLFRKEGQNVTLSCEQNLNHDAMYWYRQDPGQGLRLIYYSQIVNDFQKGDIAEGYSVSREKKESFPLTVTSAQKNPTAFYLCASKEIEWTDTQYFGPGTRLTVL.

This clone was recorded at least ten times. CDR3 sequence reads: CATSRDWGAGGPRGNEQFF. CDR3 coding DNA: TGTGCCACCAGCAGAGATTGGGGAGCGGGAGGGCCGAGGGGAAATGAGCAGTTCTTC. This chain uses TRBV15 with TRBJ2-1; 10 positions match TRBD2. The length of the CDR3 is 19 residues. V gave up 0 bases and J gave up 7 bases; unmatched junction bases: 15. Germline-derived CDR1 and CDR2 are LNHNV and YYDKDF (reference sequence). Drawing the rest from reference TRBV15 and TRBJ2-1, the complete variable domain is DAMVIQNPRYQVTQFGKPVTLSCSQTLNHNVMYWYQQKSSQAPKLLFHYYDKDFNNEADTPDNFQSRRPNTSFCFLDIRSPGLGDTAMYLCATSRDWGAGGPRGNEQFFGPGTRLTVL.

The rearrangement joins TRBV29-1 to TRBJ2-5; D might be TRBD1 (5 bases). Germline loops: CDR1 SQVTM, CDR2 ANQGSEA. The CDR3 has 11 residues. Deletions cut 7 bases from V and 4 bases from J, with 10 bases between. As DNA, the CDR3 is TGCAGCGGCAGGGTATCAGAGACCCAGTACTTC. This sequence encodes CSGRVSETQYF.